These 20 T cell receptor beta chains share one sample of origin, sequenced in a study of control samples from healthy donors and cancer patients. Generated by immunoSEQ multiplex PCR, the TCRdb table keeps only in-frame clones and is missing some. The data show some 410,000 clones, 80% to 95% seen once. Sequencing used PBMCs. Source of these receptors: a man aged 35 to 55 with head and neck cancer.

The V gene is TRBV28, the J gene TRBJ2-6; D is perhaps TRBD1 (5 bases). CDR3 size: 17 residues. The ends were cut back, 2 bases at V and 2 bases at J, with 13 bases in the middle. Per the germline V gene, CDR1 is MDHEN and CDR2 is SYDVKM. Here the CDR3 DNA reads TGTGCCAGCAGTTTACCCCTGACAGAAGCTGGGGCCAACGTCCTGACTTTC. Translated: CASSLPLTEAGANVLTF.

The chain links TRBV19 to TRBJ1-1; D not certain. This CDR3 has 14 amino acids. Germline loops: CDR1 LNHDA, CDR2 SQIVND (reference sequence). V lost 0 bases, J lost 3 bases, and 8 bases lay in between. The CDR3 coding sequence is TGTGCCAGTAGTATAGATTCGGTGTACACTGAAGCTTTCTTT. It codes for CASSIDSVYTEAFF.

The chain uses TRBV7-3 and TRBJ1-1; TRBD1 might be the D (6 bases). The CDR3 is made up of 14 amino acids. The germline V gene encodes CDR1 SGHTA and CDR2 FQGTGA. Deletions cut 4 bases from V and 3 bases from J, with 12 bases between. The CDR3 sequence is CASSSRTAHTEAFF. The DNA for the CDR3 is TGTGCCAGCAGCTCCAGGACAGCGCACACTGAAGCTTTCTTT. Full variable domain (rest looked up from reference TRBV7-3 and TRBJ1-1): GAGVSQTPSNKVTEKGKYVELRCDPISGHTALYWYRQSLGQGPEFLIYFQGTGAADDSGLPNDRFFAVRPEGSVSTLKIQRTERGDSAVYLCASSSRTAHTEAFFGQGTRLTVV.

The V gene is TRBV6-5, the J gene TRBJ1-5; 8 bases line up with TRBD1. Germline values: CDR1 MNHEY, CDR2 SVGAGI. V was clipped by 4 bases and J by 1 base; unmatched bases: 6. CDR3 length equals 16 residues. The CDR3: CASSFARGQSNQPQHF. The CDR3 nucleotides read TGTGCCAGCAGTTTCGCCAGGGGGCAGAGCAATCAGCCCCAGCATTTT.

This clone was picked up a small number of times. This chain joins TRBV5-1 and TRBJ2-7; TRBD2 aligns across 8 bases. The length of the CDR3 is 18 residues. The V segment lost 3 bases and the J segment 3 bases; nucleotides outside the gene matches: 17. CDR1 and CDR2 from the germline V gene are SGHRS and YFSETQ. CDR3 sequence reads: CASSSRPLAGGTLYEQYF. DNA of the CDR3: TGCGCCAGCAGCTCCCGACCCCTAGCGGGTGGGACCCTCTACGAGCAGTACTTC.

The CDR3 nucleotides read TGTGCCAGTAGTCTAAGACAGGGGATCACTGAAGCTTTCTTT. Protein product: CASSLRQGITEAFF. V is TRBV19 and J is TRBJ1-1; 8 nucleotides align to TRBD1. Germline CDR1 and CDR2: LNHDA and SQIVND (reference sequence). Losses at the gene ends were 5 bases for V and 4 bases for J; bases not matched to a gene: 6. This CDR3 has 14 residues.

V gene TRBV6-6 combines with J gene TRBJ2-1; 9 bases line up with TRBD1. Germline values: CDR1 MNHNY, CDR2 SVGAGI (reference sequence). J gave up 7 bases and V 2 bases, and 6 bases lay outside the gene matches. The length of the CDR3 is 15 residues. In nucleotides, the CDR3 is TGTGCCAGCAGTTACGTGGACAGGGGTAAAAATGAGCAGTTCTTC. Residues: CASSYVDRGKNEQFF.

This chain joins TRBV29-1 and TRBJ1-1; TRBD1 might be the D (6 bases). The CDR3 covers 11 residues. CDR1 is SQVTM and CDR2 is ANQGSEA in the germline V gene. Trimming removed 4 bases from V and 3 bases from J, with 6 bases in between. The CDR3 loop is CSVAGDTEAFF. DNA for the CDR3: TGCAGCGTTGCAGGGGACACTGAAGCTTTCTTT.

Remarks on this clone: This sample also contains other DNA sequences that code for the same CDR3. The V gene is TRBV7-9, the J gene TRBJ1-2; no reliable D call. CDR3 size: 13 residues. V was trimmed by 1 base and J by 4 bases, leaving 7 bases between them. Germline V gene sequence: CDR1 SEHNR, CDR2 FQNEAQ (reference sequence). The CDR3 is CASSLDGPYGYTF. The CDR3 nucleotides are TGTGCCAGCAGCTTAGACGGACCCTATGGCTACACCTTC.

V gene TRBV11-3 combines with J gene TRBJ2-3, with a weak D call TRBD1 (6 bases). The CDR3 is 15 amino acids. Trimming stripped 5 bases from V and 5 bases from J, with 17 bases between. CDR1 and CDR2 from the germline V gene are SGHNT and YENEEA. For the CDR3, the DNA is TGTGCCAGCAGCCGATCGGGGACATCAGGAGATACGCAGTATTTT. It yields the protein CASSRSGTSGDTQYF.

This clone was counted once. V is TRBV28 and J is TRBJ2-6; 8 nucleotides align to TRBD1. This CDR3 spans 18 amino acids. Looked up from germline, CDR1 is MDHEN and CDR2 is SYDVKM. V gave up 6 bases and J gave up 2 bases; unmatched junction bases: 12. This CDR3 is CASSRRGTGGTGANVLTF. CDR3 sequence (DNA): TGTGCCAGCAGCCGAAGGGGTACAGGGGGGACTGGGGCCAACGTCCTGACTTTC.

The gene calls are TRBV10-3 and TRBJ2-7; a weak D match, TRBD2 (5 bases). This CDR3 spans 14 amino acids. Germline CDR1 reads ENHRY; CDR2 reads SYGVKD. V was trimmed by 7 bases and J by 2 bases, leaving 15 bases between them. The CDR3: CAIKSRESTYEQYF. Written as DNA, the CDR3 is TGTGCCATCAAGTCTAGGGAGTCTACCTACGAGCAGTACTTC.

The CDR3 DNA sequence: TGTGCCTGGAGTTTGGGGAAAACGGCAACTAATGAAAAACTGTTTTTT. It is translated as CAWSLGKTATNEKLFF. The chain joins TRBV30 to TRBJ1-4; D is unresolved. Per the germline V gene, CDR1 is GTSNPN and CDR2 is SVGIG (reference sequence). The CDR3 is made up of 16 amino acids. V was trimmed by 2 bases and J by 0 bases, leaving 13 bases between them.

The J gene is TRBJ1-1, the V gene TRBV5-1; TRBD1 aligns across 8 bases. CDR1 SGHRS and CDR2 YFSETQ come from the germline V gene. V lost 1 base, J lost 8 bases, and 10 bases stayed unmatched. The CDR3 covers 15 residues. CDR3: CASSLYRDRRLEAFF. The CDR3 nucleotides read TGCGCCAGCAGCTTGTACCGGGACAGGAGACTAGAAGCTTTCTTT.

V is TRBV24-1 and J is TRBJ1-3, with D tentatively TRBD1 (5 bases). The CDR3 extends over 13 amino acids. Germline CDR1 and CDR2: KGHDR and SFDVKD. V was clipped by 9 bases and J by 4 bases, with 12 bases between them. CDR3 nucleotides: TGTGCCACCCTGGGACGGGAGGGAAACACCATATATTTT. Translating gives CATLGREGNTIYF.

The J gene is TRBJ2-1, the V gene TRBV7-3; TRBD2 aligns across 9 bases. Germline trimming cut 5 bases from V and 4 bases from J; bases unmatched to any gene: 6. This CDR3 region has 15 residues. Germline V gene data show CDR1 as SGHTA and CDR2 as FQGTGA. CDR3 amino acids: CASSTRLAVYNEQFF. The CDR3, as DNA: TGTGCCAGCAGCACCAGACTAGCGGTTTACAATGAGCAGTTCTTC. Full variable domain (missing parts from reference TRBV7-3 and TRBJ2-1): GAGVSQTPSNKVTEKGKYVELRCDPISGHTALYWYRQSLGQGPEFLIYFQGTGAADDSGLPNDRFFAVRPEGSVSTLKIQRTERGDSAVYLCASSTRLAVYNEQFFGPGTRLTVL.

This clone was detected once. CDR3 residues: CATSDRRVSNQPQHF. The DNA of the CDR3 is TGTGCCACCAGTGATCGAAGGGTCAGCAATCAGCCCCAGCATTTT. This chain uses TRBV24-1 with TRBJ1-5, with D unclear. The CDR3 length is 15 residues. Germline CDR1 and CDR2: KGHDR and SFDVKD. Trimming removed 3 bases at V and 1 base at J, with 9 bases between.

This chain uses TRBV9 with TRBJ2-7, with 10 bases aligning to TRBD2. The CDR3 runs to 15 residues. J gave up 1 base and V 2 bases, and 3 bases lay outside the gene matches. CDR1 and CDR2 from the germline V gene are SGDLS and YYNGEE. CDR3 protein: CASSVSGGASYEQYF. The DNA for the CDR3 is TGTGCCAGCAGCGTGAGCGGGGGGGCTTCCTACGAGCAGTACTTC.

The rearrangement joins TRBV7-9 to TRBJ1-5; TRBD1 matches at 8 bases. This CDR3 has 15 amino acids. V was pared by 4 bases and J by 1 base, with 3 bases of the junction left unmatched. The germline V gene has CDR1 SEHNR and CDR2 FQNEAQ (reference sequence). The CDR3: CASSSQGASNQPQHF. The CDR3 coding sequence is TGTGCCAGCAGCTCCCAGGGGGCAAGCAATCAGCCCCAGCATTTT.

The CDR3 DNA is TGTGCCTGGAAAGAACCGACAGCCGGCTCCTACGAGCAGTACTTC. Translation: CAWKEPTAGSYEQYF. The chain combines TRBV30 with TRBJ2-7, with D tentatively TRBD1 (5 bases). The CDR3 has 15 amino acids. Trimming left V 4 bases short and J 0 bases short, with 16 bases between. The V gene's germline CDR1 is GTSNPN and CDR2 SVGIG (reference sequence).